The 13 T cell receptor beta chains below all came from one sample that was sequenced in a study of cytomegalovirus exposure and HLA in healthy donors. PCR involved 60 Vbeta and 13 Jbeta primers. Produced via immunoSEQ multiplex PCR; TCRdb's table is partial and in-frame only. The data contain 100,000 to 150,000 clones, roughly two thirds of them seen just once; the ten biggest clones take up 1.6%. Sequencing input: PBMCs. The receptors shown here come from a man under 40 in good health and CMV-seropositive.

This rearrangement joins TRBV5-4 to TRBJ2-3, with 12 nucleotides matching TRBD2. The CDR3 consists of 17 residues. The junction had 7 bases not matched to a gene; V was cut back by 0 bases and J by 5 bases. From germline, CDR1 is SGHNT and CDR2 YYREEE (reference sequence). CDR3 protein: CASSLVSLTSGRDTQYF. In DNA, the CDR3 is TGTGCCAGCAGCTTGGTTTCCTTGACTAGCGGGAGAGATACGCAGTATTTT.

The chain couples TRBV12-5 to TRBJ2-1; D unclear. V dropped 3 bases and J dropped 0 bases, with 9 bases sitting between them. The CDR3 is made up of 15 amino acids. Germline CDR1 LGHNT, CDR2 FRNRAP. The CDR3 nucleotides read TGTGCTAGTGGTTTTGTCGCGGCCTCCTACAATGAGCAGTTCTTC. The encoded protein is CASGFVAASYNEQFF.

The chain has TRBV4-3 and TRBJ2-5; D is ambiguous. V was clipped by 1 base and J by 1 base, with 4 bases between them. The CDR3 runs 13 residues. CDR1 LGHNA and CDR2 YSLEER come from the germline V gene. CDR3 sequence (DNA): TGCGCCAGCAGCCAAGCCCTCCAAGAGACCCAGTACTTC. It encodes CASSQALQETQYF.

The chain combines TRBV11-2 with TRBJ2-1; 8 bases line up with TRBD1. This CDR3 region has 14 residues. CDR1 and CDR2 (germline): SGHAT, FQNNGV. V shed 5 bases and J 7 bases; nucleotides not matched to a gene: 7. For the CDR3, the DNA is TGTGCCAGCAGCGCACGGACAGGGTGGAATGAGCAGTTCTTC. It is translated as CASSARTGWNEQFF. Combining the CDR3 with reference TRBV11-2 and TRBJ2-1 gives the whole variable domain EAGVAQSPRYKIIEKRQSVAFWCNPISGHATLYWYQQILGQGPKLLIQFQNNGVVDDSQLPKDRFSAERLKGVDSTLKIQPAKLEDSAVYLCASSARTGWNEQFFGPGTRLTVL.

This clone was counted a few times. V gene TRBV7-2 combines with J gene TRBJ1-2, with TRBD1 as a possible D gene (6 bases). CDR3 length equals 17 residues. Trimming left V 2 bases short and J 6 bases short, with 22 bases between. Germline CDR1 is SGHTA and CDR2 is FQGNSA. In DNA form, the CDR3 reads TGTGCCAGCAGCTTACGGGCAGGGGAACTCATAGGGGATGGCTACACCTTC. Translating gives CASSLRAGELIGDGYTF.

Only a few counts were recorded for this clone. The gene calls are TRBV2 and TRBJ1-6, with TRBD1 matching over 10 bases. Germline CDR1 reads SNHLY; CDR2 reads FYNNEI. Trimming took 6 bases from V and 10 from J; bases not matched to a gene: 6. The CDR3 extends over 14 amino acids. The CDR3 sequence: CASRRDRGRSPLHF. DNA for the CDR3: TGTGCCAGCAGGCGGGACAGGGGCAGATCACCCCTCCACTTT.

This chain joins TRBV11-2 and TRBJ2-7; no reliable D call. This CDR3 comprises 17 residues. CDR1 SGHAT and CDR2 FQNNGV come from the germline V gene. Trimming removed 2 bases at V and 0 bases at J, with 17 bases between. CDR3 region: CASSLNSMVAPSYEQYF. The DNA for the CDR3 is TGTGCCAGCAGCTTAAATAGCATGGTAGCTCCCTCCTACGAGCAGTACTTC.

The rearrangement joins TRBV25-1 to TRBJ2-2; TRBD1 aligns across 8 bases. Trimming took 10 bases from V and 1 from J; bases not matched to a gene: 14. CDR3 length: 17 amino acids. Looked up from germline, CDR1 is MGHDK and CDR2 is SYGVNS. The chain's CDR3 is CATRSFDGQGNTGELFF. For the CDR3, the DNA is TGTGCCACCAGGAGCTTTGACGGACAGGGGAACACCGGGGAGCTGTTTTTT. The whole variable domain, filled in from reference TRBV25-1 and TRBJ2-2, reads EADIYQTPRYLVIGTGKKITLECSQTMGHDKMYWYQQDPGMELHLIHYSYGVNSTEKGDLSSESTVSRIRTEHFPLTLESARPSHTSQYLCATRSFDGQGNTGELFFGEGSRLTVL.

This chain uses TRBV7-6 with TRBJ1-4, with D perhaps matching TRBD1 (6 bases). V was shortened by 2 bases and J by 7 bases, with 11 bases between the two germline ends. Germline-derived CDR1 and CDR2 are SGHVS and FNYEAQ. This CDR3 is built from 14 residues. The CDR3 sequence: CASSLTGRPEKLFF. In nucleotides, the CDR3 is TGTGCCAGCAGCTTAACAGGGCGTCCTGAAAAACTGTTTTTT.

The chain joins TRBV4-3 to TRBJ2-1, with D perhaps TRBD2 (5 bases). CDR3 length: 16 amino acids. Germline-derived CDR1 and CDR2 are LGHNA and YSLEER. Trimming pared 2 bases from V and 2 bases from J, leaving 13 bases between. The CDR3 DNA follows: TGCGCCAGCAGCCAAAGCCACCAGCGGACCTACAATGAGCAGTTCTTC. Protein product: CASSQSHQRTYNEQFF.

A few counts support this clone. This CDR3 is CASSDRLLPYEQYF. CDR3 in DNA: TGTGCCAGCAGCGACAGACTGCTCCCCTACGAGCAGTACTTC. J is TRBJ2-7 and V is TRBV7-9; D may be TRBD1 (5 bases). Trimming removed 5 bases from V and 2 bases from J, with 13 bases in between. Germline CDR1 reads SEHNR; CDR2 reads FQNEAQ (reference sequence). The CDR3 loop spans 14 amino acids. Complete variable domain (other parts from reference TRBV7-9 and TRBJ2-7): DTGVSQNPRHKITKRGQNVTFRCDPISEHNRLYWYRQTLGQGPEFLTYFQNEAQLEKSRLLSDRFSAERPKGSFSTLEIQRTEQGDSAMYLCASSDRLLPYEQYFGPGTRLTVT.

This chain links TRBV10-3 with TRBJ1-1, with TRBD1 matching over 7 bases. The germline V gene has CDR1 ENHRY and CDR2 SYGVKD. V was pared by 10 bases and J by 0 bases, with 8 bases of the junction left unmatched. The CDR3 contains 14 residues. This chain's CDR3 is CATTRDSMNTEAFF. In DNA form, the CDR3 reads TGTGCCACGACCCGGGACAGCATGAACACTGAAGCTTTCTTT.

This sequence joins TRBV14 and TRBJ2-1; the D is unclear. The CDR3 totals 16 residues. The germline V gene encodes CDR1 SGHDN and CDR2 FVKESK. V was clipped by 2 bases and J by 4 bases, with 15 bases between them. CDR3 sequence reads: CASSQTFFLPYNEQFF. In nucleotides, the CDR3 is TGTGCCAGCAGCCAAACATTCTTTCTCCCGTACAATGAGCAGTTCTTC.